The 27 T cell receptor beta chains listed next were all sequenced from one sample in a study of OX40 agonist ivuxolimab in advanced cancers. The table came from immunoSEQ multiplex PCR; TCRdb's copy has only in-frame clones and leaves some out. Seen here are some 150,000 clones, under 95% observed once, and the top ten hold approximately 0.99%. Material: CD4+ or CD8+ T cells sorted from blood, obtained in a trial of the OX40 agonist ivuxolimab. The receptors stem from an adult with an advanced solid tumor such as melanoma, head and neck, liver or kidney cancer.

The chain is built from TRBV7-9 and TRBJ1-3; 8 bases map to TRBD1. CDR1 and CDR2 (germline): SEHNR, FQNEAQ (reference sequence). CDR3 length: 17 residues. V was pared by 3 bases and J by 0 bases, with 7 bases of the junction left unmatched. CDR3 sequence: CASSFQSGTGSGNTIYF. The CDR3 DNA is TGTGCCAGCAGCTTCCAATCCGGGACAGGCTCTGGAAACACCATATATTTT.

The chain couples TRBV9 to TRBJ1-6; 7 nucleotides agree with TRBD1. The germline gives CDR1 SGDLS, CDR2 YYNGEE. With V trimmed by 3 bases and J by 0 bases, 3 bases remained unmatched. The CDR3 runs to 16 residues. The CDR3 bases are TGTGCCAGCAGCGCGGACAGGAGCTCCTATAATTCACCCCTCCACTTT. This translates into CASSADRSSYNSPLHF.

The chain has TRBV5-4 and TRBJ1-2; D is unresolved. The CDR3 runs to 13 residues. The germline V and J ends were trimmed by 2 bases and 8 bases, with 13 bases remaining between them. Per the germline V gene, CDR1 is SGHNT and CDR2 is YYREEE (reference sequence). CDR3 DNA: TGTGCCAGCAGCTTAAAGGGTACCGGGGGCTACACCTTC. Its protein product is CASSLKGTGGYTF. Filled out from reference TRBV5-4 and TRBJ1-2, the complete variable domain reads ETGVTQSPTHLIKTRGQQVTLRCSSQSGHNTVSWYQQALGQGPQFIFQYYREEENGRGNFPPRFSGLQFPNYSSELNVNALELDDSALYLCASSLKGTGGYTFGSGTRLTVV.

This rearrangement joins TRBV5-1 to TRBJ2-7, with D possibly TRBD2 on 6 matching bases. The CDR3 has 15 residues. V was cut by 4 bases and J by 2 bases, with 16 bases left in between. Germline CDR1 reads SGHRS; CDR2 reads YFSETQ. As DNA, the CDR3 is TGCGCCAGCAGCCCCGGAGGGACGGGGACCTACGAGCAGTACTTC. Protein: CASSPGGTGTYEQYF.

This chain's CDR3 is CASSEYPLGEEAFF. As DNA, the CDR3 is TGTGCCAGCAGTGAATACCCCCTGGGGGAAGAAGCTTTCTTT. This chain joins TRBV25-1 and TRBJ1-1; D may be TRBD1 (5 bases). Germline V gives CDR1 MGHDK, CDR2 SYGVNS. Trimming removed 0 bases at V and 8 bases at J, with 13 bases between. The CDR3 is 14 residues long.

CDR3 sequence reads: CASSPTGSGNTIYF. In nucleotides, the CDR3 is TGTGCCAGCAGCCCGACAGGGTCTGGAAACACCATATATTTT. V usage is TRBV5-4 and J usage is TRBJ1-3, with 7 bases fitting TRBD1. V lost 4 bases to trimming and J lost 1 base; unmatched junction nucleotides: 2. CDR3 size: 14 residues. The germline V gene has CDR1 SGHNT and CDR2 YYREEE (reference sequence).

This clone showed up just once. The chain has TRBV6-6 and TRBJ1-1; 7 bases line up with TRBD1. Per germline, CDR1 MNHNY and CDR2 SVGAGI (reference sequence). V lost 6 bases and J lost 1; bases outside the gene matches: 2. CDR3 length: 13 amino acids. CDR3 amino acids: CASRTGWNTEAFF. For the CDR3, the DNA is TGTGCCAGCAGGACAGGGTGGAACACTGAAGCTTTCTTT.

The chain combines TRBV18 with TRBJ2-3; D gene unclear. CDR1 and CDR2 from the germline V gene are KGHSH and LQKENI. The CDR3 length is 17 residues. Trimming took off 0 bases at V and 0 bases at J, with 13 bases between the two ends. The CDR3 loop is CASSPPVFGGSTDTQYF. DNA of the CDR3: TGTGCCAGCTCACCACCGGTCTTTGGCGGAAGCACAGATACGCAGTATTTT. Complete variable domain (other parts from reference TRBV18 and TRBJ2-3): NAGVMQNPRHLVRRRGQEARLRCSPMKGHSHVYWYRQLPEEGLKFMVYLQKENIIDESGMPKERFSAEFPKEGPSILRIQQVVRGDSAAYFCASSPPVFGGSTDTQYFGPGTRLTVL.

The genes are TRBV5-1 and TRBJ2-5, with D maybe TRBD2 (5 bases). The V end was cut by 1 base, the J end by 2 bases, with 9 bases between. Germline V gene data show CDR1 as SGHRS and CDR2 as YFSETQ. The CDR3 sequence is 14 residues long. The chain's CDR3 is CASSLMDWQETQYF. The CDR3 nucleotides read TGCGCCAGCAGCTTGATGGACTGGCAAGAGACCCAGTACTTC.

The chain carries TRBV6-6 and TRBJ2-7; D tentatively fits TRBD1 or TRBD2 (5 bases each). This CDR3 is built from 11 residues. Trimming took off 11 bases at V and 7 bases at J, with 15 bases between the two ends. In germline, CDR1 is MNHNY, CDR2 SVGAGI (reference sequence). The CDR3 here is CAVNSGREQYF. CDR3 DNA: TGTGCCGTCAACTCGGGGCGGGAGCAGTACTTC.

V usage is TRBV19 and J usage is TRBJ2-7; D is undetermined. Deletions cut 5 bases from V and 1 base from J, with 12 bases between. The CDR3 contains 14 residues. Germline assignment: CDR1 LNHDA and CDR2 SQIVND (reference sequence). The CDR3 DNA is TGTGCCAGTAGTGCCCGGGCCCCTTCCTACGAGCAGTACTTC. It encodes CASSARAPSYEQYF. The full variable domain, in which reference TRBV19 and TRBJ2-7 provide the parts outside the CDR3, is DGGITQSPKYLFRKEGQNVTLSCEQNLNHDAMYWYRQDPGQGLRLIYYSQIVNDFQKGDIAEGYSVSREKKESFPLTVTSAQKNPTAFYLCASSARAPSYEQYFGPGTRLTVT.

This clone was seen once. J is TRBJ2-2 and V is TRBV25-1; D unresolved. The V and J ends lost 0 bases and 2 bases respectively, with 4 bases between them. The length of the CDR3 is 14 residues. Germline V gene lookup returns CDR1 MGHDK and CDR2 SYGVNS. CDR3 nucleotides: TGTGCCAGCAGTGAATACCCCAACACCGGGGAGCTGTTTTTT. Amino acid sequence: CASSEYPNTGELFF.

V gene TRBV4-2 combines with J gene TRBJ1-6; D possibly corresponds to TRBD1 (5 bases). Trimming removed 1 base from V and 7 bases from J, with 11 bases in between. CDR1 and CDR2 from the germline V gene are LGHNA and YNFKEQ. The CDR3 totals 15 residues. As DNA, the CDR3 is TGTGCCAGCAGCCAAGGGGGCAGGGCAAATTCACCCCTCCACTTT. Translated: CASSQGGRANSPLHF.

The CDR3: CASSEGKLFF. The DNA for the CDR3 is TGTGCCAGCAGTGAGGGAAAGCTGTTTTTT. This chain joins TRBV2 and TRBJ1-4; D is uncertain. CDR3 length: 10 residues. V shed 3 bases and J shed 14 bases, with 7 bases lying between them. Germline CDR1 and CDR2: SNHLY and FYNNEI.

CDR3 in amino acids: CASGLVEETQYF. The CDR3 nucleotides are TGTGCTAGTGGTTTGGTAGAAGAGACCCAGTACTTC. The chain is built from TRBV12-5 and TRBJ2-5; no definite D call. Germline V gives CDR1 LGHNT, CDR2 FRNRAP. CDR3 length: 12 residues. V was pared by 0 bases and J by 3 bases, with 2 bases between.

This clone was recorded once. The J gene is TRBJ1-1, the V gene TRBV7-3; 10 positions agree with TRBD1. The V gene end was trimmed by 2 bases and the J gene end by 4 bases; junction bases not matched to a gene: 10. Germline CDR1 and CDR2: SGHTA and FQGTGA. This CDR3 is 17 amino acids long. For the CDR3, the DNA is TGTGCCAGCAGCTTAGGGACAGGGGCCAATTTGGTCACTGAAGCTTTCTTT. Translating it yields CASSLGTGANLVTEAFF. Using reference TRBV7-3 and TRBJ1-1 for the parts outside the CDR3, the full variable domain is GAGVSQTPSNKVTEKGKYVELRCDPISGHTALYWYRQSLGQGPEFLIYFQGTGAADDSGLPNDRFFAVRPEGSVSTLKIQRTERGDSAVYLCASSLGTGANLVTEAFFGQGTRLTVV.

To note about this clone: One junction end does not reproduce the germline sequence, and a read error may be involved. J is TRBJ2-7 and V is TRBV9; 10 bases match TRBD1. CDR1 is SGDLS, CDR2 YYNGEE, per germline. The CDR3 contains 15 residues. CDR3 bases: TGTGTCAGCAGCGTAGCAGGACAGGGGGGATACGAGCAGTACTTC. Translating gives CVSSVAGQGGYEQYF.

The chain is built from TRBV9 and TRBJ1-1, with D unresolved. Germline V gives CDR1 SGDLS, CDR2 YYNGEE. Trimming shortened V by 0 bases and J by 0 bases, and 6 bases separated the two germline ends. The CDR3 loop spans 14 amino acids. In nucleotides, the CDR3 is TGTGCCAGCAGCGTAGGGGGAATGAACACTGAAGCTTTCTTT. It translates to CASSVGGMNTEAFF.

This chain joins TRBV10-3 and TRBJ2-2; 10 bases are shared with TRBD2. Germline CDR1 ENHRY, CDR2 SYGVKD. This CDR3 is built from 17 residues. Unmatched junction bases numbered 5, after V lost 2 bases and J lost 2 bases. The CDR3 loop reads CAISEGGTSANTGELFF. The DNA of the CDR3 is TGTGCCATCAGTGAGGGGGGGACTAGCGCAAACACCGGGGAGCTGTTTTTT.

The chain uses TRBV4-3 and TRBJ2-1; D is undetermined. V lost 0 bases and J 9 bases, leaving 12 bases between the germline ends. CDR3 length equals 14 residues. CDR1 and CDR2 from the germline V gene are LGHNA and YSLEER. The CDR3 sequence is CASSQEPRSTEQFF. CDR3 in DNA: TGCGCCAGCAGCCAAGAACCTAGGTCAACTGAGCAGTTCTTC.

The CDR3 protein is CASSLDRAPNEKLFF. The CDR3 nucleotides read TGTGCCAGCAGCCTTGACAGGGCCCCGAATGAAAAACTGTTTTTT. J is TRBJ1-4 and V is TRBV11-2; 7 bases line up with TRBD1. J was trimmed by 5 bases and V by 5 bases; bases with no gene match: 8. Per the germline V gene, CDR1 is SGHAT and CDR2 is FQNNGV. The CDR3 is 15 amino acids.

The genes are TRBV27 and TRBJ2-7; D is perhaps TRBD1 (5 bases). In germline, CDR1 is MNHEY, CDR2 SMNVEV (reference sequence). V lost 10 bases, J lost 3 bases, and 22 bases lay in between. The CDR3 spans 15 residues. CDR3 coding DNA: TGTGCCACCAGCCCCTATCAGGGTAAGGGCTACGAGCAGTACTTC. This encodes CATSPYQGKGYEQYF.

The V gene is TRBV6-5, the J gene TRBJ2-2; D is possibly TRBD2 (6 bases). Trimming took 7 bases from V and 4 from J, leaving 13 bases between them. The germline gives CDR1 MNHEY, CDR2 SVGAGI. The CDR3 is 14 residues long. The CDR3, as DNA: TGTGCCAGCACCCGGGGTAGCGGCACCGGGGAGCTGTTTTTT. It translates to CASTRGSGTGELFF.

The chain uses TRBV5-1 and TRBJ2-6, with a possible D match to TRBD2 (5 bases). V was shortened by 7 bases and J by 3 bases, with 14 bases between the two germline ends. CDR1 is SGHRS, CDR2 YFSETQ, per germline. The length of the CDR3 is 15 residues. CDR3 region: CASANRGSGANVLTF. As DNA, the CDR3 is TGCGCCAGCGCTAATAGAGGGAGTGGGGCCAACGTCCTGACTTTC.

The chain is built from TRBV28 and TRBJ1-2, with TRBD1 matching 7 bases. The germline CDR1 and CDR2 sequences are MDHEN and SYDVKM. The CDR3 sequence is 13 residues long. The V gene end was trimmed by 6 bases and the J gene end by 4 bases; junction bases not matched to a gene: 5. The CDR3 here is CASRGDRAYGYTF. CDR3 DNA: TGTGCCAGCAGGGGTGACAGGGCCTATGGCTACACCTTC.

J is TRBJ1-5 and V is TRBV4-1; no clear D. CDR1 is MGHRA and CDR2 is YSYEKL in the germline V gene. The CDR3 is made up of 14 amino acids. Trimming took 4 bases from V and 0 from J, leaving 7 bases between them. CDR3: CASSPLASNQPQHF. In DNA form, the CDR3 reads TGCGCCAGCAGCCCTCTGGCTAGCAATCAGCCCCAGCATTTT.

This sequence joins TRBV11-1 and TRBJ1-4; 9 positions agree with TRBD1. CDR3 size: 14 residues. Germline V gene sequence: CDR1 SGHAT, CDR2 FQDESV (reference sequence). Trimming cost V 5 bases and J 5 bases; bases outside gene matches: 3. CDR3 sequence (DNA): TGTGCCAGCAGCCGAGGGACAGGGAATGAAAAACTGTTTTTT. Residues: CASSRGTGNEKLFF.